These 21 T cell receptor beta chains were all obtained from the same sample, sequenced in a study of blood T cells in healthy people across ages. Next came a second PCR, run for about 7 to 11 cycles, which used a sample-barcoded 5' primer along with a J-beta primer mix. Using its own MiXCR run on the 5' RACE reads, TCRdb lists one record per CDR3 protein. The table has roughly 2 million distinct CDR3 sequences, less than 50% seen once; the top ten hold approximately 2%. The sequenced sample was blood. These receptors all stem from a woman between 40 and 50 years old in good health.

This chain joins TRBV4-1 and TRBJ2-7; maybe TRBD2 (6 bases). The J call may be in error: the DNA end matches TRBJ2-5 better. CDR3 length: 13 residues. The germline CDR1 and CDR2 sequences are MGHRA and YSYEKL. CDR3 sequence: CASSQDRGSTQYF. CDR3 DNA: TGCGCCAGCAGCCAAGATCGGGGGTCGACCCAGTACTTC.

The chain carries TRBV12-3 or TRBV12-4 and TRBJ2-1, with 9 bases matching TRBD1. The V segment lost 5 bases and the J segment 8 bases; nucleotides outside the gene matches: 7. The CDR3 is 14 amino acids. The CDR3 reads CASSPRDREDEQFF. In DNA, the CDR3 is TGTGCCAGCAGTCCCCGGGACAGGGAGGATGAGCAGTTCTTC.

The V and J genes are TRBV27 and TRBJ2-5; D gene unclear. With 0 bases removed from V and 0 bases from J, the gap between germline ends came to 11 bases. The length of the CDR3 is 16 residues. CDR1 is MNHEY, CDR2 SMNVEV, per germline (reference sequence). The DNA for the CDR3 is TGTGCCAGCAGTTTATCCGTCAGAAGGTACCAAGAGACCCAGTACTTC. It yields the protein CASSLSVRRYQETQYF.

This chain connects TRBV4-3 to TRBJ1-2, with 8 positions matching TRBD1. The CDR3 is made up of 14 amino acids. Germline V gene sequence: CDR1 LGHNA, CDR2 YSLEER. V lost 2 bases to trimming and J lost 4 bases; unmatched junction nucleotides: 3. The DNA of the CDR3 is TGCGCCAGCAGCCAATCTGACAGGGGCTATGGCTACACCTTC. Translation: CASSQSDRGYGYTF.

Here the CDR3 DNA reads TGTGCCAGCAGCGCCCCTCAGGGGGGGGTGCAGTACTTC. Translating it yields CASSAPQGGVQYF. This chain links TRBV5-6 with TRBJ2-5; either TRBD1 or TRBD2 may fit D (7 bases each). Trimming took 4 bases from V and 11 from J, leaving 18 bases between them. Looked up from germline, CDR1 is SGHDT and CDR2 is YYEEEE. This CDR3 spans 13 amino acids. Complete variable domain (other parts from reference TRBV5-6 and TRBJ2-5): DAGVTQSPTHLIKTRGQQVTLRCSPKSGHDTVSWYQQALGQGPQFIFQYYEEEERQRGNFPDRFSGHQFPNYSSELNVNALLLGDSALYLCASSAPQGGVQYFGPGTRLLVL.

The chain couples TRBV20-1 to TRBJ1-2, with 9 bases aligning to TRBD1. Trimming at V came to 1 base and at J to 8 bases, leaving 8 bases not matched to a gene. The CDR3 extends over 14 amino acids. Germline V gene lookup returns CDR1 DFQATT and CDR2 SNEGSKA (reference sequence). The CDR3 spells CSARGPQGAGGYTF. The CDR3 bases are TGCAGTGCTAGAGGCCCACAGGGGGCGGGAGGCTACACCTTC.

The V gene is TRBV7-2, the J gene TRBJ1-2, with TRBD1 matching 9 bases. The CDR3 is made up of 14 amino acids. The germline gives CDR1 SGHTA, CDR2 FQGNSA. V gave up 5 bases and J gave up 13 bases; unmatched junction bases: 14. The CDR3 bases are TGTGCCAGCAGCCTTATGCCGGGACAGGGTAACGGCACCTTC. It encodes CASSLMPGQGNGTF.

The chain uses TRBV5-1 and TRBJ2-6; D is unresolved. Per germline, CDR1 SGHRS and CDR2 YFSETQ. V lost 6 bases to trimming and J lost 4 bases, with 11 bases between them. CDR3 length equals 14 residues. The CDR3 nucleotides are TGCGCCAGCAAACGCTTCTCCGGGGCCAACGTCCTGACTTTC. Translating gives CASKRFSGANVLTF. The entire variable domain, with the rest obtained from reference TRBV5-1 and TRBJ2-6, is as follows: KAGVTQTPRYLIKTRGQQVTLSCSPISGHRSVSWYQQTPGQGLQFLFEYFSETQRNKGNFPGRFSGRQFSNSRSEMNVSTLELGDSALYLCASKRFSGANVLTFGAGSRLTVL.

The CDR3 sequence is CSVDVAGVTDTQYF. The DNA of the CDR3 is TGCAGCGTTGATGTAGCGGGGGTCACAGATACGCAGTATTTT. The gene calls are TRBV29-1 and TRBJ2-3, with 9 bases identical to TRBD2. Germline V lookup: CDR1 SQVTM, CDR2 ANQGSEA. This CDR3 has 14 residues. With 3 bases clipped from V and 2 bases from J, the junction kept 3 bases outside the gene matches.

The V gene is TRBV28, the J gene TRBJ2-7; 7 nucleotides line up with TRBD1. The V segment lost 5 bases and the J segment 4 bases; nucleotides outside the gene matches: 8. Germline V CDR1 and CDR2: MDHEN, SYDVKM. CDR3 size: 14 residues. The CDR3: CASSPQGVLYEQYF. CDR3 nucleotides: TGTGCCAGCAGTCCGCAGGGGGTCCTTTACGAGCAGTACTTC.

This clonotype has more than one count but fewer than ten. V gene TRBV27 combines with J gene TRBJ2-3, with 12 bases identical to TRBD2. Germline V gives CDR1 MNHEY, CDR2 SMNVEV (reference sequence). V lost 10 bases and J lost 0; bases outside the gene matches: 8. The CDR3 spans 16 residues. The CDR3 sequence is CATLAGGLDSTDTQYF. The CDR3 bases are TGTGCCACCCTAGCGGGGGGGCTAGATAGCACAGATACGCAGTATTTT.

The CDR3 reads CASSSRGWDGYTF. In nucleotides, the CDR3 is TGTGCCAGCAGTTCCAGAGGTTGGGATGGCTACACCTTC. The V call is TRBV28, the J call TRBJ1-2, with D unresolved. Trimming left V 4 bases short and J 6 bases short, with 12 bases between. CDR1 MDHEN and CDR2 SYDVKM come from the germline V gene. This CDR3 contains 13 residues.

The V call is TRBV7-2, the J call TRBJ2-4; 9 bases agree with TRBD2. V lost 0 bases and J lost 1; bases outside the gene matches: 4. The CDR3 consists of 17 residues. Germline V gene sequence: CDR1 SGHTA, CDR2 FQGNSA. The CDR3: CASSLALLAGAKNIQYF. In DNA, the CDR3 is TGTGCCAGCAGCTTAGCTCTCCTAGCGGGGGCCAAAAACATTCAGTACTTC.

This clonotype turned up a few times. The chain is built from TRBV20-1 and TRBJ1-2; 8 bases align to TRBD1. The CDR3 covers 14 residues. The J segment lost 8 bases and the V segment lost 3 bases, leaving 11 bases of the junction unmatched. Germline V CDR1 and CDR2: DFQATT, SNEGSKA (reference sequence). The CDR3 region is CSASRRTGRRGYTF. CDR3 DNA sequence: TGCAGTGCTAGTCGTAGGACAGGGAGGAGGGGCTACACCTTC.

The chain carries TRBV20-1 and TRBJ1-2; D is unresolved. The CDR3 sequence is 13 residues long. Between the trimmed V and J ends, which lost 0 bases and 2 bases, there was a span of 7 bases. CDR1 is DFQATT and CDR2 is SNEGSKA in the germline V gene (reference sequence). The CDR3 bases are TGCAGTGCTAGAGACTACCCCAACTATGGCTACACCTTC. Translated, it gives CSARDYPNYGYTF.

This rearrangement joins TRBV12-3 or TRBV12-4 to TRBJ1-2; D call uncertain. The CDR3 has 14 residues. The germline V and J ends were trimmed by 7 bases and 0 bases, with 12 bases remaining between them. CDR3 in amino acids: CASTRGGSNYGYTF. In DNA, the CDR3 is TGTGCCAGCACCCGAGGCGGATCTAACTATGGCTACACCTTC.

The CDR3 DNA is TGCGCCAGCAGCCAAAGCGCGACGGAATTTTCCACAGATACGCAGTATTTT. Its translation: CASSQSATEFSTDTQYF. This chain joins TRBV4-3 and TRBJ2-3; no reliable D call. V shed 2 bases and J shed 2 bases, with 17 bases lying between them. The CDR3 sequence is 17 residues long. Germline CDR1 is LGHNA and CDR2 is YSLEER.

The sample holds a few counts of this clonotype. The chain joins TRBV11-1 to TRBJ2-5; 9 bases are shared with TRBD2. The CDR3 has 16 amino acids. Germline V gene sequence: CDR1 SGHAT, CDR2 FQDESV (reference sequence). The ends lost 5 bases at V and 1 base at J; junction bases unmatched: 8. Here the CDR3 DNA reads TGTGCCAGCAGCCCACGGACTAGCGTCATCCAAGAGACCCAGTACTTC. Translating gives CASSPRTSVIQETQYF.

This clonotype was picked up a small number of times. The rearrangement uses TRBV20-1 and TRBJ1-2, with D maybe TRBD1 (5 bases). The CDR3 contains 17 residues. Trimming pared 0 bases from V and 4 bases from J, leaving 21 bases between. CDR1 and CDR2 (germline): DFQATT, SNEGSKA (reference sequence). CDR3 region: CSARDPRRTLPVYGYTF. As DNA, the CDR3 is TGCAGTGCTAGAGATCCCCGGAGGACACTCCCGGTCTATGGCTACACCTTC.

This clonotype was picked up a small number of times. The CDR3 here is CASSPLTVTDTQYF. In DNA, the CDR3 is TGCGCCAGCAGCCCCTTGACAGTGACAGATACGCAGTATTTT. The rearrangement links TRBV5-1 to TRBJ2-3, with D tentatively TRBD1 (5 bases). The V end lost 4 bases, the J end lost 3 bases, and 12 bases lay between the germline ends. This CDR3 is built from 14 residues. Germline V gives CDR1 SGHRS, CDR2 YFSETQ.

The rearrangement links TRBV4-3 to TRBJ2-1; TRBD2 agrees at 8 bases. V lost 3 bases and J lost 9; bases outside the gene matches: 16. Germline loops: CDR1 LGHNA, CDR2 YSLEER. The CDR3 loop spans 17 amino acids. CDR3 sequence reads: CASSQDHHPGGLSEQFF. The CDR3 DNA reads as TGCGCCAGCAGCCAGGACCACCATCCGGGGGGGTTGAGTGAGCAGTTCTTC.